The rows below give T cell receptor beta chains drawn from one sample of a study of PD-1 blockade in classical Hodgkin lymphoma. The method was immunoSEQ multiplex PCR; TCRdb's version includes in-frame clones alone and lacks a portion of them. In the table there are around 21,000 clones, about 88% of which are singletons. The sequencing used CD8+ T cells from blood, collected before the fourth cycle of nivolumab. These receptor sequences come from a human donor with classical Hodgkin lymphoma. Both conserved end residues are part of each CDR3. A D gene is named only where the DNA matches it firmly. The size entry is marked missing in some rows and otherwise reads once, few, many or a size class.

TRBJ1-5	NA	TRBV28	NA	CASSSRLGVNQPQHF	TGTGCCAGCAGTTCTCGCTTGGGGGTTAATCAGCCCCAGCATTTT
TRBJ2-1	TRBD2	TRBV27	NA	CASSFGAGGPYEQFF	TGTGCCAGCAGTTTCGGAGCGGGAGGGCCCTATGAGCAGTTCTTC
TRBJ2-1	TRBD2	TRBV7-9	once	CASSAPSGGVSYNEQFF	TGTGCCAGCAGCGCACCTAGCGGGGGGGTCTCCTACAATGAGCAGTTCTTC
TRBJ2-1	NA	TRBV27	NA	CASNLVGGAGNEQFF	TGTGCCAGCAATTTGGTTGGCGGAGCAGGGAATGAGCAGTTCTTC
TRBJ1-1	NA	TRBV6-5	NA	CASSYSSGMNTEAFF	TGTGCCAGCAGTTACTCGTCAGGGATGAACACTGAAGCTTTCTTT
TRBJ2-7	TRBD2	TRBV18	NA	CASSLLAGGPYEQYF	TGTGCCAGCTCACTACTAGCGGGAGGACCCTACGAGCAGTACTTC
TRBJ2-1	TRBD1	TRBV29-1	NA	CSAGRQGAHNEQFF	TGCAGCGCCGGACGACAGGGGGCACACAATGAGCAGTTCTTC
TRBJ2-2	NA	TRBV5-6	NA	CASSWGRNTGELFF	TGTGCCAGCAGCTGGGGACGAAACACCGGGGAGCTGTTTTTT
TRBJ1-2	NA	TRBV9	NA	CASSVQQKWGADGYTF	TGTGCCAGCAGCGTTCAACAAAAATGGGGGGCGGATGGCTACACCTTC
TRBJ2-4	TRBD2	TRBV7-2	NA	CASSPNSGIRPWNIQYF	TGTGCCAGCAGCCCGAACAGCGGGATCAGGCCGTGGAACATTCAGTACTTC
TRBJ2-2	NA	TRBV13	NA	CASSLGLALNTGELFF	TGTGCCAGCAGCTTAGGGCTAGCTCTGAACACCGGGGAGCTGTTTTTT
TRBJ1-1	NA	TRBV5-4	NA	CASSLGSTEAFF	TGTGCCAGCAGCTTGGGGAGCACTGAAGCTTTCTTT
TRBJ2-1	NA	TRBV19	NA	CASSLGGSSYNEQFF	TGTGCCAGTAGTTTAGGGGGAAGCTCCTACAATGAGCAGTTCTTC
TRBJ2-5	TRBD2	TRBV28	NA	CASNEGLAGLAGGETQYF	TGTGCCAGCAATGAAGGACTAGCGGGCCTAGCTGGGGGGGAGACCCAGTACTTC
TRBJ2-1	NA	TRBV28	NA	CASSFDRDLYNEQFF	TGTGCCAGCAGTTTTGACCGGGACCTCTACAATGAGCAGTTCTTC
TRBJ2-6	NA	TRBV27	NA	CASSFSTGPLSGANVLTF	TGTGCCAGCAGTTTTTCAACAGGGCCTCTCTCTGGGGCCAACGTCCTGACTTTC
TRBJ2-2	NA	TRBV10-3	NA	CAISESIGLDLSTGELFF	TGTGCCATCAGTGAGTCGATAGGCCTGGACTTAAGCACCGGGGAGCTGTTTTTT
TRBJ1-1	NA	TRBV19	few	CASSIQKNTEAFF	TGTGCCAGTAGTATACAGAAGAACACTGAAGCTTTCTTT
TRBJ2-3	TRBD1	TRBV9	NA	CASSAETGGDSDTQYF	TGTGCCAGCAGCGCGGAGACAGGGGGAGACTCAGATACGCAGTATTTT
TRBJ1-1	NA	TRBV19	NA	CASKPGRATEAFF	TGTGCTAGTAAGCCGGGCAGGGCCACTGAAGCTTTCTTT
TRBJ1-1	TRBD1	TRBV19	NA	CASSDRGRIRNTEAFF	TGTGCCAGTAGTGACAGGGGGCGGATCAGAAACACTGAAGCTTTCTTT
TRBJ2-5	NA	TRBV2	NA	CASVVAGQQETQYF	TGTGCCAGCGTCGTAGCAGGACAACAAGAGACCCAGTACTTC
TRBJ2-5	TRBD2	TRBV9	NA	CASSVGLLAGETQYF	TGTGCCAGCAGCGTAGGGCTACTAGCGGGAGAGACCCAGTACTTC
TRBJ2-1	NA	TRBV27	NA	CASSLFSELSYNEQFF	TGTGCCAGCAGTTTATTTTCAGAACTATCCTACAATGAGCAGTTCTTC
TRBJ1-1	NA	TRBV7-8	NA	CASSLNFYGTEAFF	TGTGCCAGCAGCTTAAATTTCTATGGCACTGAAGCTTTCTTT
TRBJ1-2	NA	TRBV28	NA	CASSLFGQLYGYTF	TGTGCCAGCAGTTTATTCGGACAGTTGTATGGCTACACCTTC
TRBJ2-1	TRBD2	TRBV27	NA	CASSLLAGGIGRNEQFF	TGTGCCAGCAGTTTACTAGCGGGAGGTATAGGTCGGAATGAGCAGTTCTTC
TRBJ2-2	TRBD1	TRBV9	NA	CASSGGDRGNTGELFF	TGTGCCAGCAGCGGTGGAGACAGGGGGAACACCGGGGAGCTGTTTTTT
TRBJ2-5	TRBD2	TRBV11-2	NA	CASSLDLDGLAGETQYF	TGTGCCAGCAGCTTAGACCTCGACGGACTAGCGGGAGAGACCCAGTACTTC
TRBJ1-2	NA	TRBV9	NA	CASSVRNRQGYTF	TGTGCCAGCAGCGTAAGGAACAGGCAAGGCTACACCTTC
TRBJ2-7	NA	TRBV14	few	CASSQEKTSTPYEQYF	TGTGCCAGCAGCCAAGAGAAGACAAGCACCCCCTACGAGCAGTACTTC
TRBJ2-2	TRBD1	TRBV5-1	NA	CASSFNRGWGTGELFF	TGCGCCAGCAGCTTTAACAGGGGCTGGGGCACCGGGGAGCTGTTTTTT
TRBJ1-4	TRBD1	TRBV28	NA	CASRPTGEGEKLFF	TGTGCCAGCAGACCGACAGGGGAAGGTGAAAAACTGTTTTTT
TRBJ1-1	TRBD1	TRBV27	NA	CASRGTGSEAFF	TGTGCCAGCAGAGGGACAGGGAGTGAAGCTTTCTTT